This T cell receptor (beta chain) was profiled in a study of cytomegalovirus exposure and HLA in healthy donors. General study points: For cytomegalovirus status, the classifier reportedly gave diagnoses with high specificity and sensitivity. Later analysis identified a missense DCLRE1C variant that was linked to TCR beta V- and J-gene trimming. As a later analysis revealed, the rate of TCR association differed by HLA locus, with DRB1 most and HLA-C fewest.

Germline V gives CDR1 MDHEN, CDR2 SYDVKM. The CDR3 loop spans 15 amino acids. V was clipped by 1 base and J by 1 base, with 5 bases between them. The PCR used 60 Vbeta and 13 Jbeta primers. Measured with immunoSEQ multiplex PCR; TCRdb has only the in-frame clones, and not every one. The table shows roughly 200,000 clones, with about 13% occurring only once. A remark on this clone: The antigen remains unidentified.

This rearrangement joins TRBV28 to TRBJ1-6; D not resolved. The receptor was isolated from a man between 45 and 60 years old in good health and CMV-seropositive. Sequenced input: PBMCs. The CDR3 sequence is CASSLSGSYNSPLHF. CDR3 in DNA: TGTGCCAGCAGTTTATCGGGGTCCTATAATTCACCCCTCCACTTT.